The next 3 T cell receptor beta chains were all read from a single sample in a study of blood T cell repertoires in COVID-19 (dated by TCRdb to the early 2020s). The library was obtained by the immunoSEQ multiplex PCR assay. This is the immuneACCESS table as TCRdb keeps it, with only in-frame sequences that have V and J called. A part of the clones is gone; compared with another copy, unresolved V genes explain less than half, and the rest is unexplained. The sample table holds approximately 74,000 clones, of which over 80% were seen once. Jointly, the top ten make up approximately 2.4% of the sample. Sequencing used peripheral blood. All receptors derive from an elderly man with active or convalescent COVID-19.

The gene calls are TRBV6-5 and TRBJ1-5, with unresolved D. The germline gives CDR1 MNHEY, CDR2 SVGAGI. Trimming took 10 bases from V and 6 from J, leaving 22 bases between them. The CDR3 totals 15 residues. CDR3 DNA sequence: TGTGCCACCACCTGGGGAGGAGGCGTCGGTCAGCCCCAGCATTTT. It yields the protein CATTWGGGVGQPQHF.

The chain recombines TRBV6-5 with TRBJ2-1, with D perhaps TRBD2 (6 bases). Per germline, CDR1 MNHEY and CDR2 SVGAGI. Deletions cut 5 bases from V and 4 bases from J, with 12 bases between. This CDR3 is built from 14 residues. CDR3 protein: CASSPGLLYNEQFF. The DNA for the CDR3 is TGTGCCAGCAGTCCGGGACTCCTATACAATGAGCAGTTCTTC.

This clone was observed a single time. Here the CDR3 reads CASRLNSGTAYGYTF. DNA for the CDR3: TGTGCCAGCAGGCTGAATTCCGGGACAGCCTATGGCTACACCTTC. V and J are TRBV6-6 and TRBJ1-2; 7 nucleotides match TRBD1. The CDR3 consists of 15 residues. CDR1 is MNHNY, CDR2 SVGAGI, per germline (reference sequence). V shed 6 bases, J shed 4 bases, and the junction held 11 bases outside the gene matches.